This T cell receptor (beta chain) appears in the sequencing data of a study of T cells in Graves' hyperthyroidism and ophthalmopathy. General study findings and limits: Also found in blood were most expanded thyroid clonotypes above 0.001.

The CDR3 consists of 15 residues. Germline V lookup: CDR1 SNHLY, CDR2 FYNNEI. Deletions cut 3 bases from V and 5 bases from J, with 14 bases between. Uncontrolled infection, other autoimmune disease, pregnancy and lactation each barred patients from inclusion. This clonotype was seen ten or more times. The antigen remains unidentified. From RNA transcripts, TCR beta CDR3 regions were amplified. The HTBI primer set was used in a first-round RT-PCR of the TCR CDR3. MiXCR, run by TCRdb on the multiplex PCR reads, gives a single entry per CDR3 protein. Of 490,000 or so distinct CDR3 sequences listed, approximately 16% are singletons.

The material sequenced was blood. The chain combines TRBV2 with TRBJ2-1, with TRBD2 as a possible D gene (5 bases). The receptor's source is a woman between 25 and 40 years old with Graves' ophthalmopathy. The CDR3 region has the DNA TGTGCCAGCAGTGACCCGCTAGCAATTCACAATGAGCAGTTCTTC. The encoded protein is CASSDPLAIHNEQFF.